Listed below are T cell receptor beta chains from one sample, sequenced in a study of shared clonotypes between healthy human individuals. Generated by immunoSEQ multiplex PCR, the TCRdb table keeps only in-frame clones and is missing some. Of 1,400,000 or so clones listed, approximately 98.5% are singletons. Sequences were obtained from naive CD4+ T cells sorted from blood. The receptors come from a man younger than 40 in good health. Each CDR3 is given with its conserved first and last residue. The D gene is left open where the match is weak. A clone size is listed for some rows: how often the clone was seen (once, few, many), or a class if it is expanded.

TRBD2,TRBJ2-1,TRBV28,.,TGTGCCAGCACCCCCTTCGGGGGGAAGGGCTACAATGAGCAGTTCTTC,CASTPFGGKGYNEQFF
.,TRBJ1-3,TRBV7-2,.,TGTGCCAGCAGCTGGGACGGAATCTCTGGAAACACCATATATTTT,CASSWDGISGNTIYF
.,TRBJ2-3,TRBV7-9,.,TGTGCCAGCAGCTTCGAGGGGACGAGCACAGATACGCAGTATTTT,CASSFEGTSTDTQYF
TRBD1,TRBJ1-1,TRBV5-5,.,TGTGCCAGCAGGGTGACCGGGACAGCAAGCTACCAGAACACTGAAGCTTTCTTT,CASRVTGTASYQNTEAFF
TRBD1,TRBJ2-5,TRBV29-1,.,TGCAGCGTCCGGACAGGGGAAGAGACCCAGTACTTC,CSVRTGEETQYF
TRBD1,TRBJ2-5,TRBV5-4,once,TGTGCCAGCAGCGGCTCCGACAGGGCGAAAGAGACCCAGTACTTC,CASSGSDRAKETQYF
.,TRBJ1-3,TRBV5-5,.,TGTGCCAGCAGCTTCGCCGGGGCTGGAAACACCATATATTTT,CASSFAGAGNTIYF
.,TRBJ2-7,TRBV5-6,once,TGTGCCAGCAGCGTTGGGACACTCTACGAGCAGTACTTC,CASSVGTLYEQYF
.,TRBJ2-3,TRBV27,.,TGTGCCAGCACCTGGGGCGGCACAGATACGCAGTATTTT,CASTWGGTDTQYF
TRBD2,TRBJ2-5,TRBV6-1,.,TGTGCCAGCAGTGCCCGACTAGCGGGAGGTCGCGAGACCCAGTACTTC,CASSARLAGGRETQYF
TRBD2,TRBJ2-1,TRBV10-2,.,TGCGCCAGCACCGGACTAGCGGGAGGGCCCTCCTACAATGAGCAGTTCTTC,CASTGLAGGPSYNEQFF
.,TRBJ2-7,TRBV28,.,TGTGCCAGCTGTGAGGCAGGACGGTACGAGCAGTACTTC,CASCEAGRYEQYF
.,TRBJ2-7,TRBV5-1,.,TGCGCCAGCAGCTCTCAGGCCGCGCCATCCTACGAGCAGTACTTC,CASSSQAAPSYEQYF
.,TRBJ2-3,TRBV2,.,TGTGCCAGCACTCTAGTAGGAGATACGCAGTATTTT,CASTLVGDTQYF
.,TRBJ1-2,TRBV19,.,TGTGCCAGTAGAACCCCGGGATCACCTAACTATGGCTACACCTTC,CASRTPGSPNYGYTF
.,TRBJ2-7,TRBV19,.,TGTGCCAGTAGTCCTCGTGCCTCCGAAGGGCGCGAGCAGTACTTC,CASSPRASEGREQYF
TRBD2,TRBJ2-1,TRBV28,.,TGTGCCAGCAGTCCCCCGAGCGGGAGGGCTTGGAATGAGCAGTTCTTC,CASSPPSGRAWNEQFF
TRBD2,TRBJ2-2,TRBV6-1,.,TGTGCCAGCAAGCGGGGCGATTACACCGGGGAGCTGTTTTTT,CASKRGDYTGELFF
.,TRBJ1-2,TRBV19,.,TGTGCCAGTAGTATAGCACCGGACAACTATGGCTACACCTTC,CASSIAPDNYGYTF
TRBD1,TRBJ2-5,TRBV6-1,.,TGTGCCAGCAGTGATTCCGGGACAGTACAAGAGACCCAGTACTTC,CASSDSGTVQETQYF
TRBD2,TRBJ2-2,TRBV13,.,TGTGCCAGCAGTAGAACTAGCGGGAGAAAAACCGGGGAGCTGTTTTTT,CASSRTSGRKTGELFF
.,TRBJ2-7,TRBV27,.,TGTGCCAGCAGCCGCCCTGACTACGAGCAGTACTTC,CASSRPDYEQYF
TRBD1,TRBJ2-5,TRBV30,.,TGTGCCTGGGAGACAGGGGGGGGTGAGACCCAGTACTTC,CAWETGGGETQYF
.,TRBJ1-1,TRBV23-1,.,TGCGCCAGGGTCACCGGTAGGTCCCCTTATTTCGTGCCAGCTTTCTTT,CARVTGRSPYFVPAFF
.,TRBJ2-7,TRBV29-1,.,TGCAGCGTTAGCTATGGGGTCTACGAGCAGTACTTC,CSVSYGVYEQYF
.,TRBJ1-2,TRBV2,.,TGTGCCAGCAGTCAGACAGAAACTAACTATGGCTACACCTTC,CASSQTETNYGYTF
.,TRBJ1-2,TRBV10-1,.,TGCGCCAGCAGTGAGTCGGTTGTTTTTGGGCCTTATGGCTACACCTTC,CASSESVVFGPYGYTF
.,TRBJ2-1,TRBV5-1,.,TGCGCCAGCAGCCCCCGGGTCTCCTACAATGAGCAGTTCTTC,CASSPRVSYNEQFF